The T cell receptor (beta chain) described here comes from a study of T cell responses to AZD1222 COVID-19 vaccine. Looking at the study overall: Second doses at about 4 or about 12 weeks were pooled.

This table comes from immunoSEQ multiplex PCR, and its TCRdb copy is limited to in-frame clones, with some not included. The sample holds about 110,000 clones, roughly 92% seen once. A note on this clone: Antigen specificity is unknown.

Study results and caveats: Spike-specific TCR repertoires showed rising breadth and depth after two AZD1222 doses. Spike was spanned by vaccine-associated CD4 TCRs, with dominance at 160-218 and 743-854. Reportedly, close to half of spike-specific TCRs are directed against unmutated variant regions.

The CDR3 is 15 residues long. The germline CDR1 and CDR2 sequences are SGHAT and FQNNGV. Trimming took off 1 base at V and 4 bases at J, with 13 bases between the two ends. This receptor was taken from an adult in good health. The specimen was peripheral blood, collected on day 0 of AZD1222 vaccination. This chain joins TRBV11-2 and TRBJ1-1, with D possibly being TRBD1 (5 bases). The CDR3 spells CASSLVQGWGTEAFF. In DNA, the CDR3 is TGTGCCAGCAGCTTAGTCCAGGGTTGGGGCACTGAAGCTTTCTTT.